Sequencing of this T cell receptor beta chain was carried out in a study of regulatory T cells in long-lasting Graves disease. Both iRepertoire HTBI primers and Arm-PCR of CDR3 regions were used to build the TCR beta libraries. MiXCR, run by TCRdb on the multiplex PCR reads, gives a single entry per CDR3 protein. The sample lists approximately 470,000 distinct CDR3 sequences; roughly 16% were seen once. Losses at the gene ends were 4 bases for V and 2 bases for J; bases not matched to a gene: 7. CDR1 and CDR2 from the germline V gene are PRHDT and FYEKMQ (reference sequence). The CDR3 consists of 17 residues. Study-wide results and caveats: Accuracy could have been hurt by small sample size. Relative to newly diagnosed Graves' patients, persistent ones had lower TCR diversity. It was in persistent disease that TRBV28, TRBJ1-2 and TRBJ2-5 were favored.

Time point meaning: newly diagnosed GD, antithyroid drugs for less than 3 months. The TCR library was made from RNA that had been extracted from PBMCs in TRIzol. This clonotype has a count of ten or more. What it binds is not known. This sample was shared with a second study, whose subject was T cells in Graves' hyperthyroidism and ophthalmopathy. As reported in that work: Uncontrolled infections, other autoimmune diseases, pregnancy or lactation led to exclusion of patients.

The clonotype comes from a man in his forties or fifties with Graves disease. The V gene is TRBV13, the J gene TRBJ2-3; TRBD2 matches at 12 bases. The sample was peripheral blood mononuclear cells (PBMCs), taken at new diagnosis, from a patient treated with antithyroid drugs. The CDR3 region is CASSSSGLAGFTDTQYF. The CDR3 DNA reads TGTGCCAGCAGCTCCTCCGGACTAGCGGGATTCACAGATACGCAGTATTTT.